This TCR beta chain was sequenced in a study of cytomegalovirus exposure and HLA in healthy donors. Points from the study as a whole: TCR beta sequences numbering roughly 16,000 were associated with HLA alleles at 0.05 false discovery rate in a later analysis.

In the PCR, 60 Vbeta and 13 Jbeta primers were used. Profiled with immunoSEQ multiplex PCR; TCRdb holds only in-frame clones, not every one. The profile covers 85,000 to 100,000 clones, with around 86% appearing a single time and 8.5% to 10% taken by the ten largest. In the case of this clone: What it binds is unknown.

The sequence was collected from a man younger than 40 in good health and CMV-seropositive. Sequencing was done on a sample of PBMCs.

CDR3 protein: CASSLGTGSNYGYTF. The DNA for the CDR3 is TGCGCCAGCAGCTTAGGGACAGGATCTAACTATGGCTACACCTTC. This chain joins TRBV5-1 and TRBJ1-2; 8 bases are shared with TRBD1. The CDR3 loop spans 15 amino acids. Germline V gene lookup returns CDR1 SGHRS and CDR2 YFSETQ. The J segment lost 0 bases and the V segment lost 2 bases, leaving 3 bases of the junction unmatched.